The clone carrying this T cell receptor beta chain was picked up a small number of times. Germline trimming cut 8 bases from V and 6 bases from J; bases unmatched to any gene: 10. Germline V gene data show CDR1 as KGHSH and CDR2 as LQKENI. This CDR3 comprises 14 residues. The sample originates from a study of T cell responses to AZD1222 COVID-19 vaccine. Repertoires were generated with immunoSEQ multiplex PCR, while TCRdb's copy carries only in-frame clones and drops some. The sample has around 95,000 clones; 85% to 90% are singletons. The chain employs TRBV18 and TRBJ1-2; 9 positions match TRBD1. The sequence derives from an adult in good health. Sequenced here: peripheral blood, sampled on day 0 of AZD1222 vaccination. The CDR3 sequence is CASRPLQGADGYTF. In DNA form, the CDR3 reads TGTGCCAGCCGCCCCTTACAGGGGGCGGATGGCTACACCTTC.